This T cell receptor beta chain was recovered during a study of beta chain features in type 1 diabetes. Germline lookup yields CDR1 KGHSH and CDR2 LQKENI. CDR3 length: 15 residues. V dropped 3 bases and J dropped 7; count of bases not matched to a gene: 8. Expressed TCRB transcripts were sequenced because the entire RNA isolate underwent reverse transcription. Repertoires were generated with immunoSEQ multiplex PCR, while TCRdb's copy carries only in-frame clones and drops some. Among hundreds of thousands of clones listed, roughly 15% were seen once. Source material: naive CD4+ T cells from blood. This chain connects TRBV18 to TRBJ2-2, with TRBD1 matching 7 bases. The receptor was isolated from a woman younger than 30 in good health. CDR3 protein: CASSPDRIPGGELFF. The CDR3 bases are TGTGCCAGCTCACCGGACAGGATCCCGGGCGGGGAGCTGTTTTTT.